The entry below gives a single T cell receptor (beta chain) sequence along with its context. The antigen remains unidentified. The data stem from a study of blood T cells in healthy people across ages. Study-level findings and limits: Estimated diversity across one million T cells was deemed an underestimate.

Collection of ten milliliters of peripheral blood was performed for each donor. This CDR3 spans 16 amino acids. Losses at the gene ends were 4 bases for V and 1 base for J; bases not matched to a gene: 6. Germline V gene sequence: CDR1 SNHLY, CDR2 FYNNEI. A J-beta primer mix and a sample-barcoded 5' primer were used in a second PCR of about 6 to 12 cycles. TCRdb fed the 5' RACE reads into MiXCR, producing one record per CDR3 protein. Of around 1,100,000 distinct CDR3 sequences in the sample, around two fifths were seen once. The V call is TRBV2, the J call TRBJ1-1, with 10 bases lining up with TRBD1. Sequenced: blood. The TCR sequence derives from a man aged 18 to 30 in good health. CDR3 sequence: CASSAWDRGQNTEAFF. CDR3 nucleotides: TGTGCCAGCAGTGCCTGGGACAGGGGACAGAACACTGAAGCTTTCTTT.